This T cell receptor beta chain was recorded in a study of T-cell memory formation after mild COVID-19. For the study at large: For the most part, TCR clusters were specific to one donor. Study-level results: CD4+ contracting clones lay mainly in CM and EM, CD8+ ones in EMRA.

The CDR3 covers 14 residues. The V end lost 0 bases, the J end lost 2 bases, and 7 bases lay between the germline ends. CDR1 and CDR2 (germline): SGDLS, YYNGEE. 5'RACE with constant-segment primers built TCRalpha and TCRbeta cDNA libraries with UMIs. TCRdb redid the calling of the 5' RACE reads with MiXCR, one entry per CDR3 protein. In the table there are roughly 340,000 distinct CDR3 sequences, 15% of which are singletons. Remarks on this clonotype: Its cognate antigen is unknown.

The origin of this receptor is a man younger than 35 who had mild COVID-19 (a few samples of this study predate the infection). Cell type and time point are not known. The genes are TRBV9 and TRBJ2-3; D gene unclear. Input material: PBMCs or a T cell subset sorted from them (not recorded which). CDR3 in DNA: TGTGCCAGCAGCGTAGGGGTGGTCACAGATACGCAGTATTTT. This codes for CASSVGVVTDTQYF.